The rows below give T cell receptor beta chains drawn from one sample of a study of blood T cell repertoires in COVID-19. Produced via immunoSEQ multiplex PCR; TCRdb's table is partial and in-frame only. The repertoire holds around 57,000 clones, with 88% as singletons. Sample: peripheral blood. Source of these receptors: a woman aged 80 or over with active COVID-19. CDR3s include the opening cysteine and the closing phenylalanine or tryptophan. Fields, in order: V gene, clone size, J gene, D gene, CDR3 protein, CDR3 DNA. The D gene is left open where the match is weak. The size entry is marked missing in some rows and otherwise reads once, few, many or a size class.

V gene: TRBV19; clone size: .; J gene: TRBJ2-2; D gene: TRBD2; CDR3 protein: CASTLAGGPGEELFF; CDR3 DNA: TGTGCCAGTACATTAGCGGGGGGGCCCGGGGAGGAGCTGTTTTTT
V gene: TRBV6-2/TRBV6-3; clone size: .; J gene: TRBJ2-1; D gene: TRBD2; CDR3 protein: CASSYRDGLAGGQFF; CDR3 DNA: TGTGCCAGCAGTTATCGGGACGGACTAGCGGGGGGGCAGTTCTTC
V gene: TRBV11-2; clone size: .; J gene: TRBJ2-7; D gene: .; CDR3 protein: CASSSTRGSYEQYF; CDR3 DNA: TGTGCCAGCAGCTCCACCAGGGGCTCCTACGAGCAGTACTTC
V gene: TRBV5-6; clone size: .; J gene: TRBJ2-3; D gene: .; CDR3 protein: CASSLWSGLLPSTDTQYF; CDR3 DNA: TGTGCCAGCAGCTTGTGGTCGGGACTTCTACCAAGCACAGATACGCAGTATTTT
V gene: TRBV6-6; clone size: .; J gene: TRBJ2-7; D gene: TRBD1; CDR3 protein: CASSYGTGVEEQYF; CDR3 DNA: TGTGCCAGCAGTTACGGGACAGGGGTGGAAGAGCAGTACTTC
V gene: TRBV4-1; clone size: .; J gene: TRBJ2-1; D gene: TRBD2; CDR3 protein: CASSPPRQGRDEQFF; CDR3 DNA: TGCGCCAGCAGCCCTCCAAGGCAAGGGAGGGATGAGCAGTTCTTC
V gene: TRBV3-1/TRBV3-2; clone size: .; J gene: TRBJ2-1; D gene: TRBD2; CDR3 protein: CASSQLGGGHEQFF; CDR3 DNA: TGTGCCAGCAGCCAACTCGGGGGGGGCCATGAGCAGTTCTTC
V gene: TRBV5-1; clone size: .; J gene: TRBJ2-2; D gene: .; CDR3 protein: CASSSGQNTGELFF; CDR3 DNA: TGCGCCAGCAGCTCCGGACAGAACACCGGGGAGCTGTTTTTT
V gene: TRBV7-8; clone size: .; J gene: TRBJ2-5; D gene: TRBD2; CDR3 protein: CASRERGGETQYF; CDR3 DNA: TGTGCCAGCAGGGAGCGGGGGGGAGAGACCCAGTACTTC
V gene: TRBV5-6; clone size: .; J gene: TRBJ1-1; D gene: TRBD1; CDR3 protein: CASSLPGQGVDTEAFF; CDR3 DNA: TGTGCCAGCAGCTTGCCGGGACAGGGGGTGGACACTGAAGCTTTCTTT
V gene: TRBV6-1; clone size: .; J gene: TRBJ1-1; D gene: TRBD1; CDR3 protein: CASSERAGGGKAFF; CDR3 DNA: TGTGCCAGCAGTGAAAGGGCAGGGGGCGGAAAAGCTTTCTTT
V gene: TRBV5-6; clone size: .; J gene: TRBJ1-6; D gene: TRBD1; CDR3 protein: CASSLEGAFAYNSPLHF; CDR3 DNA: TGTGCCAGCAGCTTGGAGGGGGCGTTCGCCTATAATTCACCCCTCCACTTT
V gene: TRBV30; clone size: .; J gene: TRBJ1-3; D gene: .; CDR3 protein: CAWSLNGNTIYF; CDR3 DNA: TGTGCCTGGAGTTTAAATGGAAACACCATATATTTT
V gene: TRBV9; clone size: .; J gene: TRBJ1-2; D gene: TRBD1; CDR3 protein: CASSVGIGTGDYGYTF; CDR3 DNA: TGTGCCAGCAGCGTAGGCATCGGGACAGGAGACTATGGCTACACCTTC
V gene: TRBV9; clone size: once; J gene: TRBJ2-1; D gene: TRBD2; CDR3 protein: CASSVEAGVHNEQFF; CDR3 DNA: TGTGCCAGCAGCGTAGAAGCGGGGGTCCACAATGAGCAGTTCTTC
V gene: TRBV7-2; clone size: .; J gene: TRBJ2-5; D gene: TRBD2; CDR3 protein: CASSTGLAGNQETQYF; CDR3 DNA: TGTGCCAGCAGCACCGGACTAGCGGGGAACCAAGAGACCCAGTACTTC
V gene: TRBV4-3; clone size: .; J gene: TRBJ2-7; D gene: TRBD1; CDR3 protein: CASSRTGGSYEQYF; CDR3 DNA: TGCGCCAGCAGCCGGACAGGGGGCTCCTACGAGCAGTACTTC
V gene: TRBV15; clone size: once; J gene: TRBJ1-1; D gene: TRBD1; CDR3 protein: CATSRGGTGGAEAFF; CDR3 DNA: TGTGCCACCAGCAGAGGGGGGACAGGGGGCGCTGAAGCTTTCTTT
V gene: TRBV9; clone size: .; J gene: TRBJ2-3; D gene: TRBD2; CDR3 protein: CASSVDLGLAGGTQYF; CDR3 DNA: TGTGCCAGCAGCGTAGATCTAGGACTAGCGGGGGGAACGCAGTATTTT
V gene: TRBV3-1/TRBV3-2; clone size: .; J gene: TRBJ2-7; D gene: .; CDR3 protein: CASSQEGPGFEQYF; CDR3 DNA: TGTGCCAGCAGCCAAGAGGGGCCAGGGTTCGAGCAGTACTTC
V gene: TRBV6-1; clone size: .; J gene: TRBJ2-7; D gene: .; CDR3 protein: CASSERREREQYF; CDR3 DNA: TGTGCCAGCAGTGAGAGGAGAGAGCGCGAGCAGTACTTC
V gene: TRBV7-3; clone size: .; J gene: TRBJ1-1; D gene: TRBD1; CDR3 protein: CASSPTGQGYTEAFF; CDR3 DNA: TGTGCCAGCAGCCCCACGGGACAGGGTTACACTGAAGCTTTCTTT
V gene: TRBV2; clone size: .; J gene: TRBJ1-1; D gene: TRBD1; CDR3 protein: CASSEENRGLYEAFF; CDR3 DNA: TGTGCCAGCAGTGAGGAAAACAGGGGATTATATGAAGCTTTCTTT
V gene: TRBV6-1; clone size: .; J gene: TRBJ2-7; D gene: TRBD1; CDR3 protein: CASSEADGWDRVYEQYF; CDR3 DNA: TGTGCCAGCAGTGAAGCGGATGGGTGGGACAGGGTTTACGAGCAGTACTTC
V gene: TRBV25-1; clone size: once; J gene: TRBJ1-4; D gene: .; CDR3 protein: CASSEPVTEKLFF; CDR3 DNA: TGTGCCAGCAGTGAACCGGTTACGGAAAAACTGTTTTTT
V gene: TRBV7-6; clone size: once; J gene: TRBJ1-3; D gene: TRBD1; CDR3 protein: CASSLRTGAGSGNTIYF; CDR3 DNA: TGTGCCAGCAGCCTCCGGACAGGGGCGGGCTCTGGAAACACCATATATTTT
V gene: TRBV7-2; clone size: .; J gene: TRBJ2-7; D gene: .; CDR3 protein: CASSLASRLSYEQYF; CDR3 DNA: TGTGCCAGCAGCTTAGCTTCCAGACTATCCTACGAGCAGTACTTC
V gene: TRBV5-1; clone size: .; J gene: TRBJ2-3; D gene: .; CDR3 protein: CASSTGTAATDTQYF; CDR3 DNA: TGCGCCAGCAGCACCGGGACTGCCGCCACAGATACGCAGTATTTT
V gene: TRBV6-6; clone size: .; J gene: TRBJ2-7; D gene: TRBD1; CDR3 protein: CASSYGPGTDYEQYF; CDR3 DNA: TGTGCCAGCAGTTACGGTCCCGGGACAGACTACGAGCAGTACTTC
V gene: TRBV27; clone size: .; J gene: TRBJ2-7; D gene: .; CDR3 protein: CASSSERGGEQYF; CDR3 DNA: TGTGCCAGCAGCTCCGAGAGGGGGGGAGAGCAGTACTTC
V gene: TRBV6-2/TRBV6-3; clone size: .; J gene: TRBJ2-5; D gene: TRBD2; CDR3 protein: CASSYSRLAGGLQTQYF; CDR3 DNA: TGTGCCAGCAGTTACTCCAGACTAGCGGGGGGGCTGCAGACCCAGTACTTC
V gene: TRBV25-1; clone size: few; J gene: TRBJ2-7; D gene: TRBD1; CDR3 protein: CASSADRGRTREQYF; CDR3 DNA: TGTGCCAGCAGTGCGGACAGGGGGCGTACTCGGGAGCAGTACTTC
V gene: TRBV5-1; clone size: many; J gene: TRBJ1-2; D gene: TRBD1; CDR3 protein: CASNSEPDGQGENGYTF; CDR3 DNA: TGCGCCAGCAATTCGGAGCCCGACGGACAGGGCGAGAATGGCTACACCTTC
V gene: TRBV2; clone size: once; J gene: TRBJ2-3; D gene: .; CDR3 protein: CASSLLVTQYF; CDR3 DNA: TGTGCCAGCAGTTTACTAGTCACGCAGTATTTT
V gene: TRBV5-1; clone size: .; J gene: TRBJ1-5; D gene: .; CDR3 protein: CASSGLPGDQPQHF; CDR3 DNA: TGCGCCAGCAGCGGTCTCCCGGGAGACCAGCCCCAGCATTTT
V gene: TRBV27; clone size: .; J gene: TRBJ1-1; D gene: .; CDR3 protein: CASSLQFGGSHTEAFF; CDR3 DNA: TGTGCCAGCAGTCTCCAATTCGGGGGTTCGCACACTGAAGCTTTCTTT
V gene: TRBV4-1; clone size: .; J gene: TRBJ2-5; D gene: TRBD2; CDR3 protein: CASSGTSGRVETQYF; CDR3 DNA: TGCGCCAGCAGCGGGACTAGCGGGAGGGTAGAGACCCAGTACTTC
V gene: TRBV10-3; clone size: .; J gene: TRBJ2-3; D gene: TRBD2; CDR3 protein: CAISDLGLAADTQYF; CDR3 DNA: TGTGCCATCAGTGACCTCGGACTAGCCGCAGATACGCAGTATTTT
V gene: TRBV3-1/TRBV3-2; clone size: .; J gene: TRBJ2-1; D gene: .; CDR3 protein: CASSPKGGSALYNEQFF; CDR3 DNA: TGTGCCAGCAGCCCCAAAGGTGGTAGCGCACTATACAATGAGCAGTTCTTC
V gene: TRBV7-3; clone size: .; J gene: TRBJ1-2; D gene: .; CDR3 protein: CASSSLGLGGYTF; CDR3 DNA: TGTGCCAGCAGCTCTCTCGGACTGGGCGGCTACACCTTC
V gene: TRBV30; clone size: .; J gene: TRBJ2-5; D gene: TRBD2; CDR3 protein: CAWSAYQGGWETQYF; CDR3 DNA: TGTGCCTGGAGTGCTTATCAGGGAGGGTGGGAGACCCAGTACTTC
V gene: TRBV7-9; clone size: .; J gene: TRBJ2-3; D gene: .; CDR3 protein: CASSPGTGGNTQYF; CDR3 DNA: TGTGCCAGCAGCCCCGGGACTGGGGGGAATACGCAGTATTTT
V gene: TRBV5-1; clone size: .; J gene: TRBJ2-3; D gene: TRBD2; CDR3 protein: CASSRSSGGSIDTQYF; CDR3 DNA: TGCGCCAGCAGCAGATCTAGCGGGGGGTCGATAGATACGCAGTATTTT
V gene: TRBV24-1; clone size: .; J gene: TRBJ2-2; D gene: .; CDR3 protein: CATSDLLDSTGELFF; CDR3 DNA: TGTGCCACCAGTGATTTGTTGGACAGCACCGGGGAGCTGTTTTTT
V gene: TRBV19; clone size: .; J gene: TRBJ2-5; D gene: .; CDR3 protein: CASSGGETQYF; CDR3 DNA: TGTGCCAGTAGTGGAGGGGAGACCCAGTACTTC
V gene: TRBV7-3; clone size: few; J gene: TRBJ2-7; D gene: TRBD2; CDR3 protein: CASARSGGYEQYF; CDR3 DNA: TGTGCCAGCGCCCGGAGCGGGGGCTACGAGCAGTACTTC
V gene: TRBV24-1; clone size: few; J gene: TRBJ2-3; D gene: .; CDR3 protein: CATRDSRTDTQYF; CDR3 DNA: TGTGCCACCAGGGACAGCCGCACAGATACGCAGTATTTT
V gene: TRBV24-1; clone size: once; J gene: TRBJ2-1; D gene: .; CDR3 protein: CATPFDFLSSYNEQFF; CDR3 DNA: TGTGCCACCCCTTTCGACTTCTTGAGCTCCTACAATGAGCAGTTCTTC
V gene: TRBV6-5; clone size: .; J gene: TRBJ2-7; D gene: .; CDR3 protein: CASSAQGFTYEQYF; CDR3 DNA: TGTGCCAGCAGCGCACAGGGTTTTACCTACGAGCAGTACTTC
V gene: TRBV7-9; clone size: .; J gene: TRBJ1-1; D gene: .; CDR3 protein: CASSWSVRGYTEAFF; CDR3 DNA: TGTGCCAGCAGCTGGTCTGTACGAGGGTACACTGAAGCTTTCTTT
V gene: TRBV5-5; clone size: once; J gene: TRBJ1-2; D gene: .; CDR3 protein: CASSPDINYGYTF; CDR3 DNA: TGTGCCAGCAGCCCAGATATTAACTATGGCTACACCTTC